Listed below are T cell receptor beta chains from one sample, sequenced in a study of a mutant IDH1 vaccine in newly diagnosed glioma. The data were produced by immunoSEQ multiplex PCR, yet TCRdb's version contains in-frame clones alone and is incomplete. The sample gives 65,000 to 70,000 clones, 65% to 90% of which show up once; 2.5% to 3.5% is in the top ten. The sequencing used PBMCs, collected from a glioma patient treated with radiotherapy, temozolomide or both. The receptors originated from a man aged 30-40 years with glioma. Each CDR3 is given with its conserved first and last residue. Fields, in order: V gene, clone size, D gene, J gene, CDR3 DNA, CDR3 protein. D genes are given only for firm matches. A row's size may be missing; if present it is once, few, many or a size class.

TRBV5-6,NA,NA,TRBJ2-3,TGTGCCAGCAGCCCCCCTAGCACAGATACGCAGTATTTT,CASSPPSTDTQYF
TRBV7-9,NA,TRBD1,TRBJ2-5,TGTGCCAGCAGCTTGGGACAGTTATTTCAAGAGACCCAGTACTTC,CASSLGQLFQETQYF
TRBV10-1,NA,NA,TRBJ1-3,TGCGCCAGCAGTGAGGCGGTTGGAAACACCATATATTTT,CASSEAVGNTIYF
TRBV12-5,once,TRBD1,TRBJ1-2,TGTGCTAGTGGTTTAGGGACAGGGAGGGATGGCTACACCTTC,CASGLGTGRDGYTF
TRBV9,NA,NA,TRBJ1-1,TGTGCCAGCAGCGTGGGGGGCACTGAAGCTTTCTTT,CASSVGGTEAFF
TRBV5-1,NA,NA,TRBJ1-6,TGCGCCAGCAGCTTGGGGCCTTTACTTAATTCACCCCTCCACTTT,CASSLGPLLNSPLHF
TRBV14,few,NA,TRBJ1-1,TGTGCCAGCAGCCAAGATTATTGGCAGGGGATGGGCACTGAAGCTTTCTTT,CASSQDYWQGMGTEAFF
TRBV5-1,NA,NA,TRBJ1-6,TGCGCCAGCACGAAGATGGGGGATTCACCCCTCCACTTT,CASTKMGDSPLHF
TRBV15,NA,TRBD2,TRBJ2-3,TGTGCCACCAGCAGAGATCGGGAGCGGGGGGCGGGAGATACGCAGTATTTT,CATSRDRERGAGDTQYF
TRBV5-4,NA,NA,TRBJ1-6,TGTGCCAGCAGCCCAGACACAGGCGATTCACCCCTCCACTTT,CASSPDTGDSPLHF
TRBV5-1,NA,TRBD1,TRBJ2-3,TGCGCCAGCAGCTTGACCCGGACAGGGGCGGGGGATACGCAGTATTTT,CASSLTRTGAGDTQYF
TRBV4-2,once,NA,TRBJ2-3,TGTGCCAGCAGCCGCATCGTAGAGGCAGATACGCAGTATTTT,CASSRIVEADTQYF
TRBV5-1,NA,NA,TRBJ1-1,TGCGCCAGCAGCTTGGCAGGGTTTTGGACTGAAGCTTTCTTT,CASSLAGFWTEAFF
TRBV6-5,NA,NA,TRBJ1-1,TGTGCCAGCAGTTACCTGGCAGGCGAAGACACTGAAGCTTTCTTT,CASSYLAGEDTEAFF
TRBV6-6,NA,NA,TRBJ1-5,TGTGCCAGCAGAGGGGAGTACGTCAATCAGCCCCAGCATTTT,CASRGEYVNQPQHF
TRBV18,NA,NA,TRBJ1-4,TGTGCCAGCTCACATGGACCCATTCCAACCGAAAAACTGTTTTTT,CASSHGPIPTEKLFF
TRBV12-5,NA,NA,TRBJ2-3,TGTGCTACTCGCCCGGGGACAGATACGCAGTATTTT,CATRPGTDTQYF
TRBV6-5,NA,NA,TRBJ1-1,TGTGCCAGCAATAGGGATTTGTACGCTGAAGCTTTCTTT,CASNRDLYAEAFF
TRBV19,NA,NA,TRBJ1-1,TGTGCCAGTAGTACAGGGGATTCTTCTGAAGCTTTCTTT,CASSTGDSSEAFF
TRBV19,NA,TRBD1,TRBJ2-6,TGTGCCAGTAGGAGGACAGGGGGGGTCTCTGGGGCCAACGTCCTGACTTTC,CASRRTGGVSGANVLTF
TRBV29-1,NA,NA,TRBJ1-1,TGCAGCGTTGAATCAAATGGGGACTGGAGGATGGTGAACACTGAAGCTTTCTTT,CSVESNGDWRMVNTEAFF
TRBV7-2,NA,NA,TRBJ2-7,TGTGCCAGCAGCTTAGGGGACAACTACGAGCAGTACTTC,CASSLGDNYEQYF
TRBV6-5,NA,TRBD1,TRBJ2-7,TGTGCCAGCAGGGGCGGACAGGGCCTCTACGAGCAGTACTTC,CASRGGQGLYEQYF
TRBV27,NA,NA,TRBJ1-5,TGTGCCAGCAGTTTCGGGGGGCTGAGCAATCAGCCCCAGCATTTT,CASSFGGLSNQPQHF
TRBV7-9,NA,NA,TRBJ1-2,TGTGCCAGCAGCTTCCGGGACGAAGGCTATGGCTACACCTTC,CASSFRDEGYGYTF
TRBV5-4,NA,NA,TRBJ1-6,TGTGCCAGCAGCTCCGCGGCATCCTTAAGTAATTCACCCCTCCACTTT,CASSSAASLSNSPLHF